A single sample is the source of the 7 T cell receptor beta chains below, sequenced in a study of radiation and T cells in renal cell carcinoma. Described time point: blood 2 weeks post-SBRT. Described treatment: 15 Gy SBRT to primary tumor, nephrectomy 4 weeks later. Profiling relied on immunoSEQ multiplex PCR, and the TCRdb table lists in-frame clones only, not all of them. The table includes around 76,000 clones, more than 75% detected once. The sample here was blood, taken from a patient whose treatment included radiotherapy and nephrectomy. The receptor source for this set is a man aged 55-75 years with renal cell carcinoma.

The chain employs TRBV5-1 and TRBJ2-1; 11 positions match TRBD1. The trim removed 3 bases at V and 6 bases at J, leaving 5 bases unmatched. The CDR3 extends over 15 amino acids. CDR1 SGHRS and CDR2 YFSETQ come from the germline V gene. Written as DNA, the CDR3 is TGCGCCAGCAGCTCGGCCGGGACAGGGGGCAATGAGCAGTTCTTC. Protein: CASSSAGTGGNEQFF.

V gene TRBV18 combines with J gene TRBJ2-1; the match to TRBD2 covers 8 bases. Unmatched junction bases numbered 8, after V lost 2 bases and J lost 8 bases. CDR1 is KGHSH and CDR2 is LQKENI in the germline V gene. This CDR3 region has 15 residues. CDR3 loop: CASSPTSGSQHEQFF. CDR3 bases: TGTGCCAGCTCACCAACCAGCGGGAGCCAGCATGAGCAGTTCTTC.

The chain joins TRBV9 to TRBJ2-5; D is unresolved. Trimming removed 0 bases at V and 8 bases at J, with 8 bases between. The CDR3 has 12 amino acids. The germline gives CDR1 SGDLS, CDR2 YYNGEE. CDR3 bases: TGTGCCAGCAGCGTAGTGGCTGGTACCCAGTACTTC. This codes for CASSVVAGTQYF.

The rearrangement links TRBV7-9 to TRBJ2-1; D is unclear. The germline gives CDR1 SEHNR, CDR2 FQNEAQ (reference sequence). V was shortened by 7 bases and J by 9 bases, with 13 bases between the two germline ends. The CDR3 totals 12 residues. The chain's CDR3 is CASTNPDPEQFF. The CDR3 nucleotides read TGTGCCAGCACCAACCCAGACCCTGAGCAGTTCTTC. Based on the CDR3 plus reference TRBV7-9 and TRBJ2-1, the full variable domain is DTGVSQNPRHKITKRGQNVTFRCDPISEHNRLYWYRQTLGQGPEFLTYFQNEAQLEKSRLLSDRFSAERPKGSFSTLEIQRTEQGDSAMYLCASTNPDPEQFFGPGTRLTVL.

The chain links TRBV10-3 to TRBJ2-5; 7 nucleotides align to TRBD1. CDR3 length: 13 amino acids. CDR1 is ENHRY and CDR2 is SYGVKD in the germline V gene. V lost 11 bases to trimming and J lost 2 bases; unmatched junction nucleotides: 8. The CDR3 sequence is CAAGPGQQETQYF. Here the CDR3 DNA reads TGTGCCGCAGGGCCGGGACAGCAAGAGACCCAGTACTTC.

V is TRBV7-8 and J is TRBJ2-3; a weak D match, TRBD2 (5 bases). V lost 5 bases and J lost 3, with 12 bases in between. The CDR3 spans 14 residues. Germline CDR1 and CDR2: SGHVS and FQNEAQ. As DNA, the CDR3 is TGTGCCAGCAGCGAAGAGCGGAGGACAGATACGCAGTATTTT. Amino acids: CASSEERRTDTQYF.

The chain joins TRBV5-6 to TRBJ1-1; TRBD1 might be the D (6 bases). The V end was cut by 2 bases, the J end by 0 bases, with 23 bases between. Germline V CDR1 and CDR2: SGHDT, YYEEEE. The CDR3 sequence is 19 residues long. CDR3 amino acids: CASSLVVSTGGRMNTEAFF. The CDR3 DNA reads as TGTGCCAGCAGCTTAGTCGTTTCTACCGGGGGGCGCATGAACACTGAAGCTTTCTTT. Looking up the rest from reference TRBV5-6 and TRBJ1-1 gives the full variable domain: DAGVTQSPTHLIKTRGQQVTLRCSPKSGHDTVSWYQQALGQGPQFIFQYYEEEERQRGNFPDRFSGHQFPNYSSELNVNALLLGDSALYLCASSLVVSTGGRMNTEAFFGQGTRLTVV.